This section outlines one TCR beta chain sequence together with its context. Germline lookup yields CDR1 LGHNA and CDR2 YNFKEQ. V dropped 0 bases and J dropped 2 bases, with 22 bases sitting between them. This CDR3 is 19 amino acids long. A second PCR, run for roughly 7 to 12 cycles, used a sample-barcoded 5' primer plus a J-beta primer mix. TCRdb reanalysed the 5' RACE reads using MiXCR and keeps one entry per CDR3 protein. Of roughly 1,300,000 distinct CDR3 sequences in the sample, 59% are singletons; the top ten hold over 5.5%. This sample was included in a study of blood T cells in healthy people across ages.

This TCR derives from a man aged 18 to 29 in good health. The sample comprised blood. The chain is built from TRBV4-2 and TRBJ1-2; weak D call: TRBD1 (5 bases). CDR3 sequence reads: CASSQDSTPRGDVNYGYTF. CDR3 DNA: TGTGCCAGCAGCCAAGATTCCACCCCAAGAGGGGACGTAAACTATGGCTACACCTTC.